Below, one TCR beta chain is given with its context. Its antigen is as yet unknown. There are 16 residues in the CDR3. V was pared by 5 bases and J by 5 bases, with 10 bases of the junction left unmatched. Germline-derived CDR1 and CDR2 are PRHDT and FYEKMQ (reference sequence). These data originate in a study of T cells after yellow fever vaccination. Study-level information: Each low-cell-number fraction was prepared by means of SMART-Seq v4 Ultra Low Input. Study results and limitations: Secondary responses were weaker yet peaked faster, day 5 versus 15.

TCRdb itself ran the 5' RACE reads through MiXCR, one entry per CDR3 protein. The sample yields some 350,000 distinct CDR3 sequences, roughly 9.4% seen once. V and J are TRBV13 and TRBJ2-3; 10 bases line up with TRBD2. Source: PBMCs, taken on the day of the first yellow fever vaccination. This clonotype was obtained from a man aged 18 to 29 who received the YFV17D yellow fever vaccine. The CDR3 sequence is CASSEERGGRQDTQYF. Here the CDR3 DNA reads TGTGCCAGCAGCGAGGAGCGGGGGGGCCGCCAAGATACGCAGTATTTT.